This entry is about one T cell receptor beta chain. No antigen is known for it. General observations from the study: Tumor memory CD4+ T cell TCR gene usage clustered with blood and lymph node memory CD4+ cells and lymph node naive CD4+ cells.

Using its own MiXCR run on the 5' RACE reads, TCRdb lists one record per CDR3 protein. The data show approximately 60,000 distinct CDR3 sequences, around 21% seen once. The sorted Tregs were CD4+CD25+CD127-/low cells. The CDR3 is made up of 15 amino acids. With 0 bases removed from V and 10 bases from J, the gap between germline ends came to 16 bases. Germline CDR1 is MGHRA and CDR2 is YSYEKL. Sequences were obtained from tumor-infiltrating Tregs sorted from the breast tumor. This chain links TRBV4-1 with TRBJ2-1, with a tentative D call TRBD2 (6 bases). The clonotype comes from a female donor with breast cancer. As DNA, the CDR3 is TGCGCCAGCAGCCAAGAGGGGGGTCACCCAGGCGAGCAGTTCTTC. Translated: CASSQEGGHPGEQFF.